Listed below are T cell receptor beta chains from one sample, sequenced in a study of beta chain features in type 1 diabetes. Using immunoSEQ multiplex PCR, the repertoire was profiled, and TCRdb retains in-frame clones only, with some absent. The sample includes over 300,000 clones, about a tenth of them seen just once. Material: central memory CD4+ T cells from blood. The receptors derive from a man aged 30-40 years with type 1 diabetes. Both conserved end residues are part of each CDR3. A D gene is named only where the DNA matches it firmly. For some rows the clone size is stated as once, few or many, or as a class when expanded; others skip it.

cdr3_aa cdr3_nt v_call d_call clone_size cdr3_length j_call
CASSLASGPSNEQFF TGTGCCAGCAGCTTAGCCAGTGGGCCTTCCAATGAGCAGTTCTTC TRBV7-2 NA many 15 TRBJ2-1
CASSPSGGTDTQYF TGTGCCAGCAGCCCTAGCGGGGGCACAGATACGCAGTATTTT TRBV11-2 TRBD2 few 14 TRBJ2-3
CAWTGGLSQPQHF TGTGCCTGGACAGGGGGCTTGAGTCAGCCCCAGCATTTT TRBV30 TRBD1 NA 13 TRBJ1-5
CAWRRSDTEAFF TGTGCCTGGAGGCGATCCGACACTGAAGCTTTCTTT TRBV30 NA few 12 TRBJ1-1
CASSFSLAGGPVYQETQYF TGTGCCAGCAGTTTTAGCCTAGCGGGGGGGCCGGTCTACCAAGAGACCCAGTACTTC TRBV28 TRBD2 few 19 TRBJ2-5
CASSYRRADTQYF TGTGCCAGCAGTTATCGTAGGGCAGATACGCAGTATTTT TRBV2 NA many 13 TRBJ2-3
CAWSVESYGYTF TGTGCCTGGAGTGTAGAAAGCTATGGCTACACCTTC TRBV30 NA once 12 TRBJ1-2
CASTTGFGTEAFF TGTGCCAGCACGACAGGGTTTGGCACTGAAGCTTTCTTT TRBV14 TRBD1 NA 13 TRBJ1-1
CAISDLGGGREIQYF TGTGCCATCAGTGATTTGGGCGGGGGTAGAGAGATCCAGTACTTC TRBV10-3 TRBD2 few 15 TRBJ2-5
CASSLASSRGETQYF TGTGCCAGCAGCTTGGCCTCGTCGCGGGGGGAGACCCAGTACTTC TRBV5-4 TRBD2 few 15 TRBJ2-5
CASSLAVAVFAHEQYF TGTGCCAGCAGCTTAGCGGTCGCGGTCTTTGCCCACGAGCAGTACTTC TRBV7-2 NA NA 16 TRBJ2-7